This T cell receptor beta chain was retrieved from a study of OX40 agonist ivuxolimab in advanced cancers. As to this clone: Antigen: not known.

V lost 5 bases, J lost 3 bases, and 10 bases lay in between. The CDR3 is 14 amino acids. Germline assignment: CDR1 SGHAT and CDR2 FQNNGV. The study, taken as a whole, reports: Patients who responded partially at 0.1-3.0 mg/kg showed clonal expansion ranking among the lowest. At 0.1 to 3.0 mg/kg, CD4+ and CD8+ blood T cells expanded clonally by week 6.

Libraries were prepared by immunoSEQ multiplex PCR; TCRdb keeps only in-frame clonotypes and omits some of them. The data hold around 60,000 clones, with roughly 91% observed a single time. The receptor was isolated from an adult with an advanced solid tumor such as melanoma, head and neck, liver or kidney cancer. The sequenced sample was CD4+ or CD8+ T cells sorted from blood, obtained in a trial of the OX40 agonist ivuxolimab. V is TRBV11-2 and J is TRBJ1-4; D ambiguous. CDR3 nucleotides: TGTGCCAGCAGCCCGTATGGTCCTAATGAAAAACTGTTTTTT. It is translated as CASSPYGPNEKLFF.